The following is a TCR beta chain sequence with its context. The antigen is undetermined. The CDR3 covers 16 residues. V was trimmed by 1 base and J by 0 bases, leaving 7 bases between them. The V gene's germline CDR1 is MDHEN and CDR2 SYDVKM. These data belong to a study of shared clonotypes between healthy human individuals. Study in general: CD4 naive and memory got three plates each, CD8 naive two, CD8 memory one.

Study outcomes and limitations: When naive CD4 clonotypes were compared across a few donors, approximately 5% were shared.

Assay used: immunoSEQ multiplex PCR; TCRdb lists only in-frame clones, some missing. The table includes more than 900,000 clones, around 78% detected once. This sequence originates from a man younger than 30 in good health. Some clones in this sample may be carry-over from other donors' samples. The sequencing sample was made of memory CD4+ T cells from PBMCs. Subset defined: CD45RA-negative fraction. The genes are TRBV28 and TRBJ2-6; D ambiguous. In DNA form, the CDR3 reads TGTGCCAGCAGTTTATCGGATAACTCTGGGGCCAACGTCCTGACTTTC. It yields the protein CASSLSDNSGANVLTF.